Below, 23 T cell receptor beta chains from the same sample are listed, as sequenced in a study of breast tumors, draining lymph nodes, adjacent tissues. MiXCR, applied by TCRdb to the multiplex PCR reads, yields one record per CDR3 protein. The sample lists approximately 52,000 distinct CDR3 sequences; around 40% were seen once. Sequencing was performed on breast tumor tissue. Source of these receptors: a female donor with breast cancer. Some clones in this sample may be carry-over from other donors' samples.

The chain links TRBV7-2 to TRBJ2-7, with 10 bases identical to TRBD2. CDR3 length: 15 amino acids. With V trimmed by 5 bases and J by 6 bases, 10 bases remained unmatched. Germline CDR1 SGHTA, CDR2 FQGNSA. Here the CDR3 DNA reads TGTGCCAGCAGCCTTGACCCAGCGGGAGGGCCCGAGCAGTACTTC. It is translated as CASSLDPAGGPEQYF.

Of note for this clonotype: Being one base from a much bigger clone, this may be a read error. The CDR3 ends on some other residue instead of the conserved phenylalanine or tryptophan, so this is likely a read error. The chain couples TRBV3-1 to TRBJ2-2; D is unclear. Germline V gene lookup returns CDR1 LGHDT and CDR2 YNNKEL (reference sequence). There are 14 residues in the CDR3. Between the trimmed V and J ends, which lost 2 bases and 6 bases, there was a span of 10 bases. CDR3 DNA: TGTGCCAGCAGCCAACGCCGACAACCCGGGGAGCTGTTTCTT. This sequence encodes CASSQRRQPGELFL.

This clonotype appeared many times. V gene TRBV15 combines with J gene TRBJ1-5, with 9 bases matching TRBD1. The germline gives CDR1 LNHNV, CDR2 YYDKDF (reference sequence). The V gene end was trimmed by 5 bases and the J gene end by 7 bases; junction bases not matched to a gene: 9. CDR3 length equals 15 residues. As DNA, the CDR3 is TGTGCCACCAGCCCATCCGGGACAGGGTGGCAGCCCCAGCATTTT. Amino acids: CATSPSGTGWQPQHF.

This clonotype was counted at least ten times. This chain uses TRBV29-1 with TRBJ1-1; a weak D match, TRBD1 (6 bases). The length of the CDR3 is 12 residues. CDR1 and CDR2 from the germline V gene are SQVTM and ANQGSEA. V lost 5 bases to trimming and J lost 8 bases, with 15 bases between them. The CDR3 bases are TGCAGCGTTCCCCAGGACAGCCGAGAAGCTTTCTTT. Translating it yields CSVPQDSREAFF.

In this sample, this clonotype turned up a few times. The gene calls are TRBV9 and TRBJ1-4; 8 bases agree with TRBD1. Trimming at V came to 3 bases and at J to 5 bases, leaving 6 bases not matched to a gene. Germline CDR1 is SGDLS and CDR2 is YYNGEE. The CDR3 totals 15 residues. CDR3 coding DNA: TGTGCCAGCAGCGCCGGGACAGGTTCAAATGAAAAACTGTTTTTT. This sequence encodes CASSAGTGSNEKLFF.

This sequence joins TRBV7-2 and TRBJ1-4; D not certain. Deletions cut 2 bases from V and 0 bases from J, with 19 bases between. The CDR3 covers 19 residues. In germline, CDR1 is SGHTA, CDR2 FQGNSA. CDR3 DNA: TGTGCCAGCAGCTTAAATGCGGGAGGGCCCACTACAACTAATGAAAAACTGTTTTTT. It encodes CASSLNAGGPTTTNEKLFF.

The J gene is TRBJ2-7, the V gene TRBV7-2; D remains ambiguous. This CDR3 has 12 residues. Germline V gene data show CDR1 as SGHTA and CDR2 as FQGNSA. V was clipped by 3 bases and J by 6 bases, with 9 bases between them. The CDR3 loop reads CASSLYRLEQYF. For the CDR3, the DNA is TGTGCCAGCAGCTTGTACCGTCTCGAGCAGTACTTC.

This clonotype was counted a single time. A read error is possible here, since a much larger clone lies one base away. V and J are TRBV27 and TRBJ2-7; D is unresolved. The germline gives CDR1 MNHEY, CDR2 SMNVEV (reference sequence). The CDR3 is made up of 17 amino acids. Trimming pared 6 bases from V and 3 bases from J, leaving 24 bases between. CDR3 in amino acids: CASRPDRARTPYYEQYF. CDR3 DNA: TGTGCCAGCAGACCCGATAGGGCTCGCACCCCCTACTACGAGCAGTACTTC.

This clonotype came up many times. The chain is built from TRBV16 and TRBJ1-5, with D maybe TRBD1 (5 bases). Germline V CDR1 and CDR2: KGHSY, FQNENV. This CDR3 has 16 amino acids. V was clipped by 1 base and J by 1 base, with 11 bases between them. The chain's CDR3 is CASSQLGRDSNQPQHF. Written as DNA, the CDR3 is TGTGCCAGCAGCCAATTAGGCAGGGACAGCAATCAGCCCCAGCATTTT.

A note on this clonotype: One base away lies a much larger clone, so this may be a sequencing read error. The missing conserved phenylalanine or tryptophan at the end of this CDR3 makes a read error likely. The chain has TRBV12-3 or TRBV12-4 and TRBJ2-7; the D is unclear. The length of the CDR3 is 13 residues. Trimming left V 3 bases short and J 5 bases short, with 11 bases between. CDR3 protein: CASSFTRGNEQYL. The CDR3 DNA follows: TGTGCCAGCAGTTTCACACGAGGCAACGAGCAGTACCTC.

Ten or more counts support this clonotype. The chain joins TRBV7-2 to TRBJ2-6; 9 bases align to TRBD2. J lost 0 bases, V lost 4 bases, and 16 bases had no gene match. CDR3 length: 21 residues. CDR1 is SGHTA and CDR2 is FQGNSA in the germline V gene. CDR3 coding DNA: TGTGCCAGCAGCTCTCGACTGGGGGGCGGGAGGGTCAGCTCTGGGGCCAACGTCCTGACTTTC. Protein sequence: CASSSRLGGGRVSSGANVLTF.

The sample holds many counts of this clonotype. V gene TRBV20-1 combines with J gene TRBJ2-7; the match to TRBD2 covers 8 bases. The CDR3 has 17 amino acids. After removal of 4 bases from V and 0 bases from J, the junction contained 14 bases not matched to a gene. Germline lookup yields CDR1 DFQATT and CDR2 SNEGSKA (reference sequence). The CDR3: CSATLPSAGVGSYEQYF. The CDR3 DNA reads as TGCAGTGCTACCCTACCTTCAGCGGGAGTTGGCTCCTACGAGCAGTACTTC.

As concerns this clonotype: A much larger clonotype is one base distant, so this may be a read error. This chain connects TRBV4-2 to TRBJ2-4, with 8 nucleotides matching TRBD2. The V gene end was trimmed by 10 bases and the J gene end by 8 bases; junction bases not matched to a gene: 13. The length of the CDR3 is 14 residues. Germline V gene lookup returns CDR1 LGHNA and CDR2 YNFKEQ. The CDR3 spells CATSVGGAADIQYF. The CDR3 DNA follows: TGTGCCACTTCAGTCGGGGGGGCGGCTGACATTCAGTACTTC.

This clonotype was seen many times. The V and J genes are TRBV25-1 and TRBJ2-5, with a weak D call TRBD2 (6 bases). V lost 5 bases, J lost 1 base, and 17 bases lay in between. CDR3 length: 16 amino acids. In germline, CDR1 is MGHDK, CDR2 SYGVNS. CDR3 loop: CASSPTLGGIQETQYF. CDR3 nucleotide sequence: TGTGCCAGCAGTCCAACCCTGGGGGGTATCCAAGAGACCCAGTACTTC.

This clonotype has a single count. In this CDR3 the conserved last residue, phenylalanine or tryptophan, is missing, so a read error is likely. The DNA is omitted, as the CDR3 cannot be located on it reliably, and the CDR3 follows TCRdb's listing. CDR3 in amino acids: CASSYLSGGETRYL. J is TRBJ2-5 and V is TRBV4-2; TRBD2, the D gene given by the table, was not confirmed from the DNA. Germline V gene sequence: CDR1 LGHNA, CDR2 YNFKEQ. The CDR3 is made up of 14 amino acids, end residues included.

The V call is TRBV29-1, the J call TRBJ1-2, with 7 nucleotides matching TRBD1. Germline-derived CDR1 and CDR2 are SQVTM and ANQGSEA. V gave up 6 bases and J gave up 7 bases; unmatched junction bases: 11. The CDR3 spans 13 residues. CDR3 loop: CSVVRQGLSGYTF. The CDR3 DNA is TGCAGCGTCGTAAGACAGGGTTTAAGTGGCTACACCTTC.

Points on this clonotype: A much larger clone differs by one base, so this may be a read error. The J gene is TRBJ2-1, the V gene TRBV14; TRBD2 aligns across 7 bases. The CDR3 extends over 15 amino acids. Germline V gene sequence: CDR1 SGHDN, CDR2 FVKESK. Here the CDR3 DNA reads TGTGCCAGCAGCCCCTTAGCGGGCTCCTACAATGAGCCGTTCTTC. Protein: CASSPLAGSYNEPFF.

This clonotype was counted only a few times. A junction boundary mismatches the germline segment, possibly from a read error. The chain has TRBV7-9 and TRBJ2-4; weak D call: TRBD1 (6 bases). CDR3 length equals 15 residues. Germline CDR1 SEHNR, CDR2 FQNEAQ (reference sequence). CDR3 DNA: TGTGCCAGCAGCCTTGGGACAACAGCCAAAAACATTCAGCCCTTC. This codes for CASSLGTTAKNIQPF. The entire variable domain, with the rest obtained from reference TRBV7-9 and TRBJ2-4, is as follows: DTGVSQNPRHKITKRGQNVTFRCDPISEHNRLYWYRQTLGQGPEFLTYFQNEAQLEKSRLLSDRFSAERPKGSFSTLEIQRTEQGDSAMYLCASSLGTTAKNIQPFGAGTRLSVL.

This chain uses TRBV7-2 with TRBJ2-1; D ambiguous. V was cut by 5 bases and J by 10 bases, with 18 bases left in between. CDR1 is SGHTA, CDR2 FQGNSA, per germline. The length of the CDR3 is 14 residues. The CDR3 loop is CASSTTGGAYEQFF. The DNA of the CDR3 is TGTGCCAGCAGCACTACTGGCGGTGCCTACGAGCAGTTCTTC. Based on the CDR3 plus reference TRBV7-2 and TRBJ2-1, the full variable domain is GAGVSQSPSNKVTEKGKDVELRCDPISGHTALYWYRQSLGQGLEFLIYFQGNSAPDKSGLPSDRFSAERTGGSVSTLTIQRTQQEDSAVYLCASSTTGGAYEQFFGPGTRLTVL.

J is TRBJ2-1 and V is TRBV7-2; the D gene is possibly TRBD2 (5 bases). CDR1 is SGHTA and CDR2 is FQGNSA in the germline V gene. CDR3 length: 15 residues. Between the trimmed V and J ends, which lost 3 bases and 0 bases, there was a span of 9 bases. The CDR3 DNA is TGTGCCAGCAGCTTCAGCGGATACTCCTACAATGAGCAGTTCTTC. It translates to CASSFSGYSYNEQFF.

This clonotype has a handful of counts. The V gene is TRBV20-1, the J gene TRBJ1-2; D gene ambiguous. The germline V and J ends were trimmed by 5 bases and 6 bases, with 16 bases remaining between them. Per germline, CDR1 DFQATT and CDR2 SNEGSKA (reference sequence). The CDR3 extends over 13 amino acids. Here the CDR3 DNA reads TGCAGTGCTCGCGAACGCTCAGGAGATGGCTACACCTTC. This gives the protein CSARERSGDGYTF.

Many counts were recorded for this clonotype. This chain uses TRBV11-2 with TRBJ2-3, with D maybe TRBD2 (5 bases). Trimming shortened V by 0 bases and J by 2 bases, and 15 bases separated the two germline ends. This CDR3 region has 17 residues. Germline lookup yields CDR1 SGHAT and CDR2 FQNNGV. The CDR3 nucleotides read TGTGCCAGCAGCTTAGACCCGGTCGCGGGCTCCACAGATACGCAGTATTTT. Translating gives CASSLDPVAGSTDTQYF.

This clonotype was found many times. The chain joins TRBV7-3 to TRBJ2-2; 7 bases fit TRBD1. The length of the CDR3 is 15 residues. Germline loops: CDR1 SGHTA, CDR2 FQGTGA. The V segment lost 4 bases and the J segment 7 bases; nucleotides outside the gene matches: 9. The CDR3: CASSSRRGGGGELFF. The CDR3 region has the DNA TGTGCCAGCAGCTCCAGACGAGGGGGCGGCGGGGAGCTGTTTTTT.